The 3 T cell receptor beta chains below all came from one sample that was sequenced in a study of CD8 T cells in Susac syndrome (dated by TCRdb to between 2019 and 2020). Library generation was performed with the immunoSEQ multiplex PCR assay. RNA was extracted using the RNeasy kit, and about 0.45 to 1 ug of the RNA was reverse transcribed with random hexamers. TCRdb reanalyzed the raw reads on its own, using fastp at Q25 for trimming and MiXCR for clone calling, and kept in-frame beta chains. Entries are consolidated by CDR3 protein sequence, retaining the most common genes and DNA. A total of some 170,000 distinct CDR3 sequences appear in this sample, approximately 94% of them only once. About 0.1% of the sample rests with the top ten. The source material was CD4+ T cells from PBMCs. The receptors stem from a human donor in good health.

The chain uses TRBV5-1 and TRBJ2-3, with TRBD2 matching 11 bases. Per the germline V gene, CDR1 is SGHRS and CDR2 is YFSETQ. J lost 4 bases, V lost 4 bases, and 8 bases had no gene match. The CDR3 extends over 16 amino acids. CDR3 nucleotides: TGCGCCAGCAGCCCTTCGACTAGCGGGGCCTCAGATACGCAGTATTTT. The encoded protein is CASSPSTSGASDTQYF.

V and J are TRBV9 and TRBJ2-5, with 8 bases that match TRBD1. Per the germline V gene, CDR1 is SGDLS and CDR2 is YYNGEE. The J segment lost 5 bases and the V segment lost 0 bases, leaving 3 bases of the junction unmatched. The length of the CDR3 is 14 residues. DNA of the CDR3: TGTGCCAGCAGCGTAGGGACAGGGATGGAGACCCAGTACTTC. Its protein product is CASSVGTGMETQYF.

The chain links TRBV14 to TRBJ1-1; no clear D gene. V lost 0 bases and J lost 11, with 13 bases in between. Germline lookup yields CDR1 SGHDN and CDR2 FVKESK. This CDR3 is 13 amino acids long. The CDR3 reads CASSQDPPSVAFF. In nucleotides, the CDR3 is TGTGCCAGCAGCCAAGATCCGCCGTCGGTGGCTTTCTTT.